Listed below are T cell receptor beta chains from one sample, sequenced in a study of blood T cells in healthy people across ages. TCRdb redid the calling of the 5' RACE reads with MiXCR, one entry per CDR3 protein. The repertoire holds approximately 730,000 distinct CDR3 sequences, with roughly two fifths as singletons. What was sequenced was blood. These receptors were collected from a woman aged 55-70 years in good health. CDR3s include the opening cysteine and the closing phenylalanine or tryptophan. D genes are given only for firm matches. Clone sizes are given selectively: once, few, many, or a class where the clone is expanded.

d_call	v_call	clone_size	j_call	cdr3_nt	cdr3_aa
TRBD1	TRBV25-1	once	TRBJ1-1	TGTGCCAGCAGGGCGGGACAGGCCACTGAAGCTTTCTTT	CASRAGQATEAFF
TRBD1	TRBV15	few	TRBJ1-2	TGTGCCACCAGCAGAGATCCTGGGACAGCTAGCGGCTACACCTTC	CATSRDPGTASGYTF
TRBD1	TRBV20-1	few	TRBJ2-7	TGCAGTGCCAGGATACCGACAGGGGTTCCCTACGAGCAGTACTTC	CSARIPTGVPYEQYF
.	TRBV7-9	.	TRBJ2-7	TGTGCCAGCAGCGCCCGGGCCCAGACCTGCGAGCAGTACTTC	CASSARAQTCEQYF
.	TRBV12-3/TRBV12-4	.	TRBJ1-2	TGTGCCGGCAGTATGAGGGGCCATGGGGGCTACACCTTC	CAGSMRGHGGYTF
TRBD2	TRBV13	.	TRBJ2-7	TGTGCCAGCAGCTCCCGGGACTATTATCGTTACGAGCAGTACTTC	CASSSRDYYRYEQYF
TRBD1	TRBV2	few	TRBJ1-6	TGTGCCAGCGGGCCAGGGGGTAATTCACCCCTCCACTTT	CASGPGGNSPLHF
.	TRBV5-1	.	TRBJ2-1	TGCGCCAGCACCGGAGAGGGCCGCGAGCAGTTCTTC	CASTGEGREQFF
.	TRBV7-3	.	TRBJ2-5	TGTGCCAGCAGCTTAAGCGGCGGGGGCGGGGAGACCCAGTACTTC	CASSLSGGGGETQYF
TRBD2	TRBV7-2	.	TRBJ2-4	TGTGCCAGCAGCTTAGGACCTAGCGGGGGTACTATAGCCAAAAACATTCAGTACTTC	CASSLGPSGGTIAKNIQYF
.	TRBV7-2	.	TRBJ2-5	TGTGCCAGCAGCACTACTTATGGGTTAGGAGAGACCCAGTACTTC	CASSTTYGLGETQYF
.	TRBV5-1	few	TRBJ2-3	TGCGCCAGCAGCTTGGCCTTAGGAACCACAGATACGCAGTATTTT	CASSLALGTTDTQYF
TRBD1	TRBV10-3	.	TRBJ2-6	TGTGCCACCTTTCCAACGGACAGGGTGGCCTCTGGGGCCAACGTCCTGACTTTC	CATFPTDRVASGANVLTF
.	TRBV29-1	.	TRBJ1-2	TGCAGCGTTGAGGACGTTGGCGGCAACACCTTC	CSVEDVGGNTF
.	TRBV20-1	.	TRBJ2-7	TGCAGTGCTAGTTGGCCCCTTGGGGGAAGGGGGGTCTACGAGCAGTACTTC	CSASWPLGGRGVYEQYF
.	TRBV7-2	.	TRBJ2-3	TGTGCCAGCAGCCCCGGAGCGGCCTCAGATACGCAGTATTTT	CASSPGAASDTQYF
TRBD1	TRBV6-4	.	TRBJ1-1	TGTGCCAGCAGACCACAGGGGTTGAACACTGAAGCTTTCTTT	CASRPQGLNTEAFF
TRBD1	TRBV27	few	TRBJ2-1	TGTGCCAGCAGTTCATACAGGGGGCTCGGAAATGAGCAGTTCTTC	CASSSYRGLGNEQFF
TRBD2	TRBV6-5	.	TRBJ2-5	TGTGCCAGCAGTTCGCCGGGACTAGCTGAGGGATACAATGAGCAGTACTTC	CASSSPGLAEGYNEQYF
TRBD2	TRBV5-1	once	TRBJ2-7	TGCGCCAGCAGCCCTAGCGGGGGACCCTACGGGCAGTACTTC	CASSPSGGPYGQYF
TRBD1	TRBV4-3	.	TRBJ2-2	TGCGCCAGCATAAGAACAGGGGGCACCGGGGAGCTGTTTTTT	CASIRTGGTGELFF
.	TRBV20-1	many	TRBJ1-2	TGCAGTGCCGATTTAGGAGGGCCAGGCTATGGCTACACCTTC	CSADLGGPGYGYTF
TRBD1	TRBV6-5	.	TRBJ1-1	TGTGCCAGCAGTTACGGGACAGAAAACACTGAAGCTTTCTTT	CASSYGTENTEAFF
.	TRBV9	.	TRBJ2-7	TGTGCCAGCAGCGTAGGGGAGCTTGAGTTTTACGAGCAGTACTTC	CASSVGELEFYEQYF
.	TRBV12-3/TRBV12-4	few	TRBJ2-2	TGTGCCAGCAGCGAACTAAACAAGGGCACCGGGGAGCTGTTTTTT	CASSELNKGTGELFF
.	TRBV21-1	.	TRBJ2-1	TGTGCCAGTAATGAGGCCCCCTCGGGACTAGCGGGAGAGGGCTCCTACAATGAGCAGTTCTTC	CASNEAPSGLAGEGSYNEQFF
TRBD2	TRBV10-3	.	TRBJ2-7	TGTGCCATCAGTGGTAGCGGGGGAAGCTGCGAGCAGTACTTC	CAISGSGGSCEQYF
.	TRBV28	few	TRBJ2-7	TGTGCCAGCAGTTTGGTAACCTACCCCTACGAGCAGTACTTC	CASSLVTYPYEQYF
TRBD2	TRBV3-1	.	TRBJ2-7	TGTGCCAGCAGCCAAGGTAGCGGGGGGGCTGGCGAGCAGTACTTC	CASSQGSGGAGEQYF
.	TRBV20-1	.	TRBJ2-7	TGCAGTGCTTGCCCTGGGGACCGCGAGCAGTACTTC	CSACPGDREQYF
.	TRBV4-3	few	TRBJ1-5	TGCGCCAGCAGCCAAGATTCCATGGGGGATCAGCCCCAGCATTTT	CASSQDSMGDQPQHF
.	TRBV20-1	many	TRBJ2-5	TGCAGTGCTAGAAAGACGGGATTTCAAGAGACCCAGTACTTC	CSARKTGFQETQYF
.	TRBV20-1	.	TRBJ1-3	TGCAGTGCCCGGACAGTACCTGGAAACACCATATATTTT	CSARTVPGNTIYF
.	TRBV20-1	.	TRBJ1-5	TGCAGTGCTAGAGACCCAGGCAGGGTATTCGGCCAGCCCCGGCATTTT	CSARDPGRVFGQPRHF
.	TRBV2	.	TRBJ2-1	TGTGCCAGCAGAGCTGGCGAAGAGACCCAGTTCTTC	CASRAGEETQFF
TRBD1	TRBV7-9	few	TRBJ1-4	TGTGCCAGCAGCTTTGGACAGGGGTTTGAGGAAAAACTGTTTTTT	CASSFGQGFEEKLFF
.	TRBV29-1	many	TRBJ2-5	TGCAGCGTTGAAGACCTGCAAGAGACCCAGTACTTC	CSVEDLQETQYF
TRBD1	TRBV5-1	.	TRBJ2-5	TGCGCCAGCTTGTCGGGACAGGGGATCGATGAGCAGTACTTC	CASLSGQGIDEQYF
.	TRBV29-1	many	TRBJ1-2	TGCAGCGTTGAAGCACCGAAGGGCTATGGCTACACCTTC	CSVEAPKGYGYTF